Listed here is a single TCR beta chain. Its antigen is not known. This record comes from a study of vaccination effects on CD4 cells after COVID-19. Germline V CDR1 and CDR2: KGHDR, SFDVKD. V was pared by 4 bases and J by 0 bases, with 10 bases between. This CDR3 has 15 amino acids. Libraries were prepared by immunoSEQ multiplex PCR; TCRdb keeps only in-frame clonotypes and omits some of them. Of tens of thousands of clones listed, about 80% are singletons. Antigen-specific CD4+ T cell clonotypes were called by their expansion after viral peptide-pool culture in ViraFEST. The culture ran for approximately nine days before CD4+ T cells were isolated. Nucleocapsid antibody tests were negative, and the vaccine recipients had no prior SARS-CoV-2 infection.

This chain connects TRBV24-1 to TRBJ2-3, with a tentative D call TRBD1 (6 bases). Source: CD4+ T cells from PBMCs cultured with HCoV-OC43 spike peptides, taken before COVID-19 vaccination. Subset of the sample: HCoV-OC43 spike overlapping peptide pool stimulation. This TCR was sampled from a human donor who received a COVID-19 vaccine. The CDR3 protein is CATSEGGRSTDTQYF. In nucleotides, the CDR3 is TGTGCCACCAGTGAAGGGGGTAGGAGCACAGATACGCAGTATTTT.